These 20 T cell receptor beta chains originate from one sample sequenced in a study of T cell responses to AZD1222 COVID-19 vaccine. The assay was immunoSEQ multiplex PCR, and TCRdb's table has in-frame clones only and misses some. The data show roughly 98,000 clones, with roughly 92% seen just once and more than 9.5% held by the top ten. The sample in question was peripheral blood, obtained on day 0 of AZD1222 vaccination. The receptors shown here come from an adult in good health.

The chain is built from TRBV4-2 and TRBJ1-1; D is uncertain. Germline loops: CDR1 LGHNA, CDR2 YNFKEQ. This CDR3 region has 13 residues. V was trimmed by 4 bases and J by 1 base, leaving 7 bases between them. CDR3 sequence reads: CASSRPENTEAFF. CDR3 nucleotides: TGTGCCAGCAGCCGTCCTGAGAACACTGAAGCTTTCTTT.

The CDR3 is CASSKLAGGPYEQYF. In nucleotides, the CDR3 is TGTGCCAGCAGTAAACTCGCGGGGGGGCCCTACGAGCAGTACTTC. The chain carries TRBV6-5 and TRBJ2-7; the match to TRBD2 covers 9 bases. CDR1 and CDR2 (germline): MNHEY, SVGAGI. The V and J ends lost 5 bases and 2 bases, in that order; junction bases with no gene match: 7. CDR3 size: 15 residues.

The chain links TRBV5-1 to TRBJ2-2, with 9 bases aligning to TRBD1. The ends lost 0 bases at V and 6 bases at J; junction bases unmatched: 9. This CDR3 has 17 amino acids. The V gene's germline CDR1 is SGHRS and CDR2 YFSETQ. Written as DNA, the CDR3 is TGCGCCAGCAGCTTGGCGTCCGGGACAGGGATCGCCGGGGAGCTGTTTTTT. Translation gives CASSLASGTGIAGELFF.

The chain employs TRBV6-5 and TRBJ2-5; 11 nucleotides match TRBD2. Germline-derived CDR1 and CDR2 are MNHEY and SVGAGI. The CDR3 has 16 residues. The trim removed 2 bases at V and 4 bases at J, leaving 6 bases unmatched. The CDR3 sequence is CASSYKELAGVETQYF. The CDR3 DNA reads as TGTGCCAGCAGTTACAAGGAACTAGCGGGAGTAGAGACCCAGTACTTC.

This clone was detected only once. The rearrangement joins TRBV28 to TRBJ1-2; possible D gene TRBD1, 5 bases. CDR1 and CDR2 (germline): MDHEN, SYDVKM. The CDR3 has 17 residues. With 2 bases removed from V and 4 bases from J, the gap between germline ends came to 20 bases. CDR3 in amino acids: CASSLGTGNTWGYGYTF. The CDR3 region has the DNA TGTGCCAGCAGTTTAGGGACCGGGAACACCTGGGGCTATGGCTACACCTTC.

As to this clone: At one end, the junction sequence differs from germline, possibly due to a read error. The chain employs TRBV4-1 and TRBJ2-2; D remains unclear. Germline V gene lookup returns CDR1 MGHRA and CDR2 YSYEKL. This CDR3 contains 16 residues. CDR3 in amino acids: CASSQNPPPNSGELFF. The DNA for the CDR3 is TGCGCCAGCAGCCAAAATCCTCCCCCGAACAGCGGGGAGCTGTTTTTT.

The V call is TRBV20-1, the J call TRBJ2-1; a weak D match, TRBD2 (5 bases). From germline, CDR1 is DFQATT and CDR2 SNEGSKA (reference sequence). The V and J ends lost 3 bases and 3 bases respectively, with 15 bases between them. CDR3 length: 15 amino acids. CDR3 coding DNA: TGCAGTGCTAGTTTTTCCCAGCGGAACTACAATGAGCAGTTCTTC. Protein product: CSASFSQRNYNEQFF.

The J gene is TRBJ1-3, the V gene TRBV4-1; a weak D match, TRBD1 (5 bases). The length of the CDR3 is 15 residues. From germline, CDR1 is MGHRA and CDR2 YSYEKL. The germline V and J ends were trimmed by 0 bases and 4 bases, with 10 bases remaining between them. The CDR3 loop reads CASSQDAGWGNTIYF. The CDR3 region has the DNA TGCGCCAGCAGCCAAGATGCAGGGTGGGGAAACACCATATATTTT.

The chain joins TRBV5-1 to TRBJ1-3; TRBD1 is a possible D gene (5 bases). Trimming took off 5 bases at V and 4 bases at J, with 16 bases between the two ends. Germline V gene sequence: CDR1 SGHRS, CDR2 YFSETQ. The CDR3 contains 15 residues. This CDR3 is CASRRPGSEGNTIYF. The CDR3, as DNA: TGCGCCAGCAGAAGACCAGGGTCTGAGGGAAACACCATATATTTT.

The chain uses TRBV12-3 or TRBV12-4 and TRBJ2-7; no reliable D call. The CDR3 spans 12 residues. The V and J ends lost 5 bases and 4 bases respectively, with 9 bases between them. CDR3 loop: CASSLEEYEQYF. CDR3 coding DNA: TGTGCCAGCAGTCTTGAGGAATACGAGCAGTACTTC.

The rearrangement joins TRBV6-5 to TRBJ2-1; D is possibly TRBD2 (7 bases). The CDR3 contains 15 residues. Looked up from germline, CDR1 is MNHEY and CDR2 is SVGAGI. Trimming stripped 2 bases from V and 15 bases from J, with 23 bases between. The CDR3 nucleotides read TGTGCCAGCAGTTACGACGGTGGCGGGGGCACGTTGCCGTTCTTC. Residues: CASSYDGGGGTLPFF.

The chain has TRBV7-2 and TRBJ2-5; 7 bases fit TRBD2. The germline V gene has CDR1 SGHTA and CDR2 FQGNSA. The length of the CDR3 is 15 residues. V shed 4 bases, J shed 4 bases, and the junction held 9 bases outside the gene matches. CDR3 DNA sequence: TGTGCCAGCAGCTCCTCCCGGACTAGTATAGAGACCCAGTACTTC. It codes for CASSSSRTSIETQYF.

This chain links TRBV19 with TRBJ1-5; D may be TRBD1 (6 bases). CDR3 size: 15 residues. Trimming cost V 5 bases and J 4 bases, with 15 bases left between them. In germline, CDR1 is LNHDA, CDR2 SQIVND (reference sequence). The CDR3 DNA follows: TGTGCCAGTAGTCGAGGAGGGGGACAAAATCAGCCCCAGCATTTT. Its protein is CASSRGGGQNQPQHF. The entire variable domain, with the rest obtained from reference TRBV19 and TRBJ1-5, is as follows: DGGITQSPKYLFRKEGQNVTLSCEQNLNHDAMYWYRQDPGQGLRLIYYSQIVNDFQKGDIAEGYSVSREKKESFPLTVTSAQKNPTAFYLCASSRGGGQNQPQHFGDGTRLSIL.

The rearrangement joins TRBV6-5 to TRBJ2-3; the match to TRBD2 covers 7 bases. The CDR3 contains 15 residues. Germline loops: CDR1 MNHEY, CDR2 SVGAGI. J gave up 3 bases and V 8 bases, and 11 bases lay outside the gene matches. CDR3: CASSSGGGGTDTQYF. The CDR3 DNA sequence: TGTGCCAGCTCTAGCGGTGGGGGGGGGACAGATACGCAGTATTTT.

The chain combines TRBV15 with TRBJ1-4; TRBD1 might be the D (5 bases). V dropped 0 bases and J dropped 6 bases, with 5 bases sitting between them. This CDR3 is 13 amino acids long. CDR1 and CDR2 from the germline V gene are LNHNV and YYDKDF (reference sequence). DNA for the CDR3: TGTGCCACCAGCAGAGAACAGGATGAAAAACTGTTTTTT. The encoded protein is CATSREQDEKLFF.

This rearrangement joins TRBV7-2 to TRBJ1-6; D remains unclear. V dropped 1 base and J dropped 0 bases, with 4 bases sitting between them. Germline CDR1 SGHTA, CDR2 FQGNSA. This CDR3 comprises 15 residues. CDR3 amino acids: CASSLGSSYNSPLHF. As DNA, the CDR3 is TGTGCCAGCAGCTTAGGGAGCTCCTATAATTCACCCCTCCACTTT. Supplemented by reference TRBV7-2 and TRBJ1-6, the full variable domain reads GAGVSQSPSNKVTEKGKDVELRCDPISGHTALYWYRQSLGQGLEFLIYFQGNSAPDKSGLPSDRFSAERTGGSVSTLTIQRTQQEDSAVYLCASSLGSSYNSPLHFGNGTRLTVT.

This chain uses TRBV30 with TRBJ1-2; 8 positions match TRBD1. The J segment lost 4 bases and the V segment lost 4 bases, leaving 8 bases of the junction unmatched. The germline gives CDR1 GTSNPN, CDR2 SVGIG (reference sequence). The CDR3 consists of 14 residues. CDR3 coding DNA: TGTGCCTGGACCGGGACAGGAGCTCTCTATGGCTACACCTTC. Encoded protein: CAWTGTGALYGYTF.

This chain connects TRBV19 to TRBJ2-1; TRBD1 aligns across 7 bases. Trimming cost V 4 bases and J 4 bases; bases outside gene matches: 4. Germline V gene lookup returns CDR1 LNHDA and CDR2 SQIVND (reference sequence). The CDR3 loop spans 14 amino acids. The CDR3 reads CASSSRQGYNEQFF. CDR3 coding DNA: TGTGCCAGTAGTAGCAGACAGGGTTACAATGAGCAGTTCTTC.

This chain connects TRBV5-4 to TRBJ1-2, with D maybe TRBD1 (5 bases). The V end lost 5 bases, the J end lost 4 bases, and 15 bases lay between the germline ends. This CDR3 comprises 14 residues. CDR1 SGHNT and CDR2 YYREEE come from the germline V gene (reference sequence). The CDR3 spells CASRRGGAGYGYTF. DNA of the CDR3: TGTGCCAGCAGGAGGGGAGGGGCAGGCTATGGCTACACCTTC.

The V gene is TRBV6-6, the J gene TRBJ1-2, with D perhaps matching TRBD1 (5 bases). CDR1 MNHNY and CDR2 SVGAGI come from the germline V gene (reference sequence). The CDR3 extends over 18 amino acids. V lost 5 bases to trimming and J lost 0 bases, with 22 bases between them. The CDR3, as DNA: TGTGCCAGCAGTCGTGGCCGGGACCCCGGAGGGGCTAACTATGGCTACACCTTC. This codes for CASSRGRDPGGANYGYTF.